The clone carrying this T cell receptor beta chain has just a few counts. As yet, its antigen is unknown. The data belong to a study of T cell repertoires in cytomegalovirus infection. Turning to the study itself: Public TCR beta signatures were indicative of both CMV infection and a matching HLA type.

Per the germline V gene, CDR1 is MNHEY and CDR2 is SVGAGI. V shed 4 bases and J shed 0 bases, with 15 bases lying between them. CDR3 length equals 16 residues. A single record per CDR3 protein comes from TCRdb applying MiXCR to the reads. The sample carries hundreds of thousands of distinct CDR3 sequences, about a sixth recorded once. Notes on the study in general: Dominant in the ex vivo response were TCR beta clonotypes restricted by HLA-C and specific for CMV. Summed frequency of public TCR beta families distinguished CMV carriers with the relevant HLA.

V usage is TRBV6-5 and J usage is TRBJ1-1; D perhaps matches TRBD1 (5 bases). The sequenced sample consisted of PBMCs. This clonotype was obtained from a human donor in good health (CMV status not recorded). Some clones in this sample may be carry-over from other donors' samples. DNA for the CDR3: TGTGCCAGCAGTTCCCCTGGGGGGTCTATGAACACTGAAGCTTTCTTT. Encoded protein: CASSSPGGSMNTEAFF.